Each of the 9 T cell receptor beta chains below was sequenced from the same sample in a study of control samples from healthy donors and cancer patients (dated by TCRdb to the early 2020s). Library prep was done by the immunoSEQ multiplex PCR assay. TCRdb provides this immuneACCESS table in a form limited to in-frame rearrangements. Some clones are lacking; in checked studies, under half of them reflect an unresolved V gene, and why the rest are absent is not known. This sample comprises under 200,000 clones, less than 95% of them detected only once. Of the sample, about 14% is held by the ten largest clones. The sample taken for sequencing was PBMCs. These TCRs come from a man aged 60 to 75 with colorectal cancer.

J is TRBJ1-1 and V is TRBV19, with 7 positions matching TRBD1. The length of the CDR3 is 15 residues. Losses at the gene ends were 8 bases for V and 0 bases for J; bases not matched to a gene: 9. Germline CDR1 and CDR2: LNHDA and SQIVND (reference sequence). CDR3 region: CASRRQGGMNTEAFF. The CDR3, as DNA: TGTGCCAGTCGCCGCCAGGGGGGGATGAACACTGAAGCTTTCTTT.

The V gene is TRBV6-5, the J gene TRBJ1-4, with 7 bases matching TRBD1. V shed 6 bases, J shed 10 bases, and the junction held 14 bases outside the gene matches. This CDR3 contains 15 residues. CDR1 and CDR2 from the germline V gene are MNHEY and SVGAGI. Written as DNA, the CDR3 is TGTGCCAGCAGGGGACAGTCCCCCGTTGGGGGAAAACTGTTTTTT. The encoded protein is CASRGQSPVGGKLFF.

This clone was seen a single time. This chain joins TRBV11-3 and TRBJ2-7; the D gene is possibly TRBD2 (5 bases). The germline CDR1 and CDR2 sequences are SGHNT and YENEEA. CDR3 length: 13 amino acids. V gave up 0 bases and J gave up 3 bases, with 6 bases separating them. Here the CDR3 DNA reads TGTGCCAGCAGCTTAGATCGGGGCTACGAGCAGTACTTC. Amino acids: CASSLDRGYEQYF.

The CDR3 coding sequence is TGTGCCAGTAGTGTCCGGACGCTAACTAATGAAAAACTGTTTTTT. Translating it yields CASSVRTLTNEKLFF. The rearrangement joins TRBV19 to TRBJ1-4, with D unclear. Germline V CDR1 and CDR2: LNHDA, SQIVND (reference sequence). The CDR3 has 15 residues. V lost 5 bases and J 1 base, leaving 11 bases between the germline ends.

The genes are TRBV3-1 (or the pseudogene TRBV3-2) and TRBJ2-7; D is unresolved. V was shortened by 1 base and J by 5 bases, with 3 bases between the two germline ends. The CDR3 contains 11 residues. Germline loops: CDR1 LGHDT, CDR2 YNNKEL (reference sequence). CDR3 nucleotide sequence: TGTGCCAGCAGCCAAGTAAACGAGCAGTACTTC. Amino acids: CASSQVNEQYF.

This chain joins TRBV19 and TRBJ2-4, with 9 bases fitting TRBD1. Germline V lookup: CDR1 LNHDA, CDR2 SQIVND (reference sequence). J was trimmed by 2 bases and V by 5 bases; bases with no gene match: 19. This CDR3 is built from 20 residues. CDR3 coding DNA: TGTGCCAGTAGTCTGTCCCGGGACAGGGCCCGCGGTGGGTCCAAAAACATTCAGTACTTC. Its translation is CASSLSRDRARGGSKNIQYF.

The chain has TRBV7-9 and TRBJ1-2, with D unclear. CDR1 is SEHNR and CDR2 is FQNEAQ in the germline V gene (reference sequence). Trimming took off 1 base at V and 3 bases at J, with 18 bases between the two ends. The CDR3 is made up of 17 amino acids. This CDR3 is CASSLDGEVPLDYGYTF. CDR3 DNA sequence: TGTGCCAGCAGCTTAGACGGGGAGGTCCCACTGGACTATGGCTACACCTTC.

The rearrangement joins TRBV7-2 to TRBJ2-2; the D is unclear. V shed 1 base and J shed 0 bases, with 6 bases lying between them. This CDR3 comprises 15 residues. Germline V gene data show CDR1 as SGHTA and CDR2 as FQGNSA. The CDR3 sequence: CASSLVGTNTGELFF. Written as DNA, the CDR3 is TGTGCCAGCAGCTTAGTTGGCACGAACACCGGGGAGCTGTTTTTT.

The chain is built from TRBV5-1 and TRBJ1-1; TRBD1 matches 9 bases. Germline CDR1 SGHRS, CDR2 YFSETQ. The J segment lost 3 bases and the V segment lost 4 bases, leaving 4 bases of the junction unmatched. This CDR3 is 14 amino acids long. The CDR3 DNA follows: TGCGCCAGCAGCAGACAGGGGGGAGACACTGAAGCTTTCTTT. Protein product: CASSRQGGDTEAFF. Drawing the rest from reference TRBV5-1 and TRBJ1-1, the complete variable domain is KAGVTQTPRYLIKTRGQQVTLSCSPISGHRSVSWYQQTPGQGLQFLFEYFSETQRNKGNFPGRFSGRQFSNSRSEMNVSTLELGDSALYLCASSRQGGDTEAFFGQGTRLTVV.